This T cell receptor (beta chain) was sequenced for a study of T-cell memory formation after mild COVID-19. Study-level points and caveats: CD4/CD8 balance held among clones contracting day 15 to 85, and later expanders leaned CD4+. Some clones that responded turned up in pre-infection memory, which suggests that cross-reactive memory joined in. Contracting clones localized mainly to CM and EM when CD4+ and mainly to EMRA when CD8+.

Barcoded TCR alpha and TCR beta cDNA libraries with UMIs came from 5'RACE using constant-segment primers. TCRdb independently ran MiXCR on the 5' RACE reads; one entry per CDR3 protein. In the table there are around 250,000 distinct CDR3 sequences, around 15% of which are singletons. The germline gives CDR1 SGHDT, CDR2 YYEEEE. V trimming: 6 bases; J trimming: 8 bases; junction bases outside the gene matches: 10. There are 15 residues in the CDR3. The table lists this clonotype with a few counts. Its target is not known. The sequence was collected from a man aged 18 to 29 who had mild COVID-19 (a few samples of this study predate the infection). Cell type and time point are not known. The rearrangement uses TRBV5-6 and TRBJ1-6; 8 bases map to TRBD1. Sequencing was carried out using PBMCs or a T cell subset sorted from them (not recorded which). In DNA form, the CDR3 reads TGTGCCAGCATCACCCGGACAGGGTCGGATTCACCCCTCCACTTT. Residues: CASITRTGSDSPLHF.